This T cell receptor (beta chain) was sequenced for a study of persistence of HIV-infected CD4 T cells. The immunoSEQ assay was version 4, run in survey mode. The repertoire was sequenced with immunoSEQ multiplex PCR; TCRdb's copy has only in-frame clones and lacks some. Here the sample spans some 45,000 clones, about 85% being singletons. As regards this clone: The antigen remains undetermined.

Study-level results: Degenerate expanded CDR3beta sequences were enriched among CMV- and Gag-responding cells. CMV- and Gag-responding cells had lower TCRbeta richness than CD3/CD28-responding cells.

V was clipped by 3 bases and J by 5 bases, with 10 bases between them. This CDR3 comprises 13 residues. Germline V lookup: CDR1 KGHSH, CDR2 LQKENI. Nonspecific anti-CD3/anti-CD28 bead stimulation represents the broad CD4+ T cell repertoire. Sorting selected CD4+ T cells upregulating both CD40 ligand and CD69. The gene calls are TRBV18 and TRBJ2-5; D ambiguous. The sample consisted of CD4+ T cells sorted from PBMCs after roughly 20-hour stimulation, taken from a patient who received antiretroviral therapy. The sequence was obtained from an adult woman with HIV who was CMV-seropositive. CDR3 protein: CASSPRTAETQYF. CDR3 nucleotides: TGTGCCAGCTCACCGAGAACTGCTGAGACCCAGTACTTC.